This T cell receptor (beta chain) was sequenced for a study of blood T cell repertoires in COVID-19 (dated by TCRdb to the early 2020s). About the study as a whole: The collaborator samples originated in the United States, Italy and Spain and spanned the acute and convalescent phases of COVID-19. A freely available public database, intended as a resource for researchers studying the immune response to SARS-CoV-2, is where the repertoires were released. The sample metadata nearly always contained a de-identified subject ID, COVID-19 status, age in years and sex. Where available, HLA class I and class II types were taken from metadata supplied by the sample provider and were not determined by assay-based typing. The material from the prospective study consisted of cDNA or gDNA derived from T cells, B-cell-depleted T cells, or PBMCs. The dataset comprised deeply sampled blood TCRbeta repertoires from subjects exposed to, actively infected with, or recovered from COVID-19. The samples were drawn from the first 160 participants of the ongoing ImmuneRACE study and from over a thousand subjects provided by 6 global collaborators.

Broader findings and caveats from the paper: How much clinical and demographic metadata was included differed by source and by participant, and the metadata was provided uncurated.

V gives up 2 bases and J gives up 0 bases, and the segment between their germline ends measures 8 bases. CDR1 and CDR2 are drawn from the germline V gene: SGHRS, YFSETQ. The CDR3 covers 14 residues, taking in both the cysteine and the phenylalanine. Of all the DNA, just the CDR3 is kept, 42 bases in frame from base 1. The collaborating institutions used their own protocols to collect whole blood in K2EDTA tubes. For TCRbeta analysis, collaborator samples were shipped as frozen whole blood, as isolated PBMCs, or as DNA extracted from either sample type. The immunoSEQ Assay, a bias-controlled multiplex PCR, was used to amplify TCRbeta CDR3 regions from genomic DNA. The paper's processing steps were these. The number of nucleated cells in each sample was estimated by amplification of reference gene primers within the assay. To quantify the absolute abundance of each unique TCRbeta CDR3 rearrangement, sequence reads were collapsed and filtered. For each sample, productive Simpson clonality was calculated by taking the square root of Simpson's diversity index across productive rearrangements. Not all clones reach the TCRdb copy of this immuneACCESS table, which keeps in-frame sequences only. Checked studies attribute under half of the gap to unresolved V genes and leave the rest unexplained. V, J and clone size reflect that table, while D and trimming were determined from the DNA. The table for this sample lists almost 95,000 clones; about two thirds of them were counted only once. Just under 25% of the sample is taken by the ten largest.

Comment on this clone: Its antigen has not been determined. The sample holds no much larger clone one base away, and base qualities are not on file.

The chain couples TRBV5-1 to TRBJ2-5, with TRBD1 tentatively as D gene (5 bases match). The sequence was obtained from a woman aged 55 to 70 in a cohort sampled during active or convalescent COVID-19. The specimen sequenced was peripheral blood. The CDR3 is CASSFSGNQETQYF. The DNA reads as follows: TGCGCCAGCAGCTTCTCAGGGAACCAAGAGACCCAGTACTTC.